This TCR beta chain was identified in a study of T cells in localized non-small cell lung cancer (dated by TCRdb to the early 2020s). At the level of the whole study: T cell repertoires of a few hundred early-stage NSCLC patients were analyzed, with tumors being compared against uninvolved tumor-adjacent lungs. A mean age of roughly 64 years was recorded for the NSCLC patients, of whom roughly 130 were male and over 100 were female. The cohort consisted of approximately 240 treatment-naive NSCLC patients whose localized lung tumors had been resected.

Overall study outcomes, separate from this receptor: Of the top 100 tumor clones, a median of 57 were detected in paired uninvolved adjacent lung; roughly 29 were also among that lung's top 100. Longer overall survival was associated with higher blood T cell density, whereas shorter survival was associated with higher adjacent-lung clonality. Uninvolved tumor-adjacent lung showed the highest T cell clonality, higher than tumor, which suggests more focused antigenic responses in the uninvolved tumor-adjacent lung. Because of the exploratory design, TCR variables were selected using unadjusted p-values without false-discovery rate correction. Because multi-region sequencing of the tumors was not done, intratumor heterogeneity could not be ruled out.

TCR beta CDR3 regions were sequenced from DNA using the immunoSEQ Assay. In the paper's pipeline: T cell density was computed as TCR beta template counts normalized to usable DNA estimated by amplifying housekeeping genes. The preseqR package was used to estimate richness by extrapolating to 400,000 templates for PBMC samples and to 120,000 templates for tissue samples. Clonality was taken to be one minus Pielou's evenness. To identify tissue-enriched TCRs, differential abundance testing was run on productive amino-acid clonotypes with a minimum total count of 5 and an alpha of 0.1. The Jaccard Index and the Morisita Overlap Index were used to measure how much the repertoires overlapped between compartments. GLIPH grouped TCR beta CDR3s together with public tetramer-defined viral CDR3s, and a viral motif had to include at least three viral sequences and also show V-gene enrichment. TCRdb re-hosts the immuneACCESS table, in-frame sequences only. Its copies lack some clones; in the studies checked, an unresolved V gene accounts for under half of them, and the cause for the rest is not known. V, J and clone size were drawn from that table, and D and trimming were deduced from the DNA. The sample table contains roughly 20,000 clones; only one count was recorded for 90% to 95% of them. The top ten clonotypes cover approximately 2.7% of the sample.

This clone was seen just once. The specificity of this receptor is unknown. Qualities for individual bases were not recorded, and no much larger clone is one base off. At diagnosis, peripheral blood, uninvolved tumor-adjacent lung and tumor were collected and stored as a combination of fresh-frozen and FFPE material. Blood samples were analyzed as peripheral blood mononuclear cells for TCR repertoire profiling. This clonotype was sampled from a woman aged 35-70 years with stage I lung adenocarcinoma. The material was peripheral blood, obtained before any cancer treatment.

The CDR3: CASSLGLLRGYTF. The DNA sequence is TGTGCCAGCAGCTTAGGTTTACTACGCGGCTACACCTTC. This chain is built from TRBV7-2 and TRBJ1-2, with the D segment identity uncertain. Per the germline V gene, SGHTA is the CDR1 and FQGNSA is the CDR2. The V end loses 1 base and the J end loses 8 bases, and a stretch of 11 bases separates them. From its cysteine to its phenylalanine, the CDR3 spans 13 amino acids. Only CDR3 DNA is held: 39 bases, read in frame from base 1. When the CDR3 is completed using the reference TRBV7-2 and TRBJ1-2 genes on either side, the full variable domain is GAGVSQSPSNKVTEKGKDVELRCDPISGHTALYWYRQSLGQGLEFLIYFQGNSAPDKSGLPSDRFSAERTGGSVSTLTIQRTQQEDSAVYLCASSLGLLRGYTFGSGTRLTVV.